What follows are 17 T cell receptor beta chains derived from one specimen sequenced in a study of blood T cell repertoires in COVID-19. Here immunoSEQ multiplex PCR was the method, and the copy in TCRdb shows in-frame clones only, minus some. The data hold 86,000 or so clones, with roughly four fifths observed a single time. The sequencing sample was made of peripheral blood. These receptors all come from a woman older than 75 with acute or convalescent COVID-19.

This clone was seen a handful of times. The genes are TRBV5-1 and TRBJ2-3, with 7 bases fitting TRBD2. Losses at the gene ends were 7 bases for V and 3 bases for J; bases not matched to a gene: 5. This CDR3 region has 13 residues. Germline V gives CDR1 SGHRS, CDR2 YFSETQ. In DNA, the CDR3 is TGCGCCAGCCGAGGACTAGTTACAGATACGCAGTATTTT. Its translation: CASRGLVTDTQYF.

V and J are TRBV5-4 and TRBJ1-2; TRBD1 agrees at 8 bases. V lost 4 bases to trimming and J lost 6 bases; unmatched junction nucleotides: 8. The CDR3 is 14 amino acids. Germline V lookup: CDR1 SGHNT, CDR2 YYREEE (reference sequence). The CDR3 DNA is TGTGCCAGCAGCCCGCTACAGGGGGTCCATGGCTACACCTTC. It translates to CASSPLQGVHGYTF. Full variable domain (rest looked up from reference TRBV5-4 and TRBJ1-2): ETGVTQSPTHLIKTRGQQVTLRCSSQSGHNTVSWYQQALGQGPQFIFQYYREEENGRGNFPPRFSGLQFPNYSSELNVNALELDDSALYLCASSPLQGVHGYTFGSGTRLTVV.

J is TRBJ2-5 and V is TRBV6-5; D may be TRBD1 (6 bases). Trimming took 3 bases from V and 4 from J, leaving 15 bases between them. This CDR3 spans 15 amino acids. Per the germline V gene, CDR1 is MNHEY and CDR2 is SVGAGI. CDR3 DNA: TGTGCCAGCAGTTATCCGGAAAAAGGGGGAGAGACCCAGTACTTC. It translates to CASSYPEKGGETQYF.

This clone was recorded only once. The chain combines TRBV28 with TRBJ2-1; 8 bases line up with TRBD2. CDR1 and CDR2 (germline): MDHEN, SYDVKM. The CDR3 sequence is 14 residues long. The trim removed 8 bases at V and 5 bases at J, leaving 8 bases unmatched. CDR3 sequence reads: CASSYSGVNNEQFF. DNA of the CDR3: TGTGCCAGCTCCTATAGCGGGGTTAACAATGAGCAGTTCTTC.

This chain joins TRBV6-5 and TRBJ1-4; no firm D call. The CDR3 spans 14 residues. Germline CDR1 reads MNHEY; CDR2 reads SVGAGI. V lost 6 bases to trimming and J lost 4 bases, with 12 bases between them. The CDR3: CASRDTLLNEKLFF. The CDR3 region has the DNA TGTGCCAGCAGAGACACGCTCCTTAATGAAAAACTGTTTTTT.

The rearrangement links TRBV28 to TRBJ1-6; TRBD1 agrees at 7 bases. V gave up 3 bases and J gave up 4 bases; unmatched junction bases: 6. Germline CDR1 reads MDHEN; CDR2 reads SYDVKM. The CDR3 length is 16 residues. CDR3 region: CASSFLGQTYNSPLHF. The CDR3 DNA is TGTGCCAGCAGTTTTCTGGGACAGACTTATAATTCACCCCTCCACTTT.

J is TRBJ1-1 and V is TRBV7-9; 8 nucleotides agree with TRBD1. Unmatched junction bases numbered 8, after V lost 5 bases and J lost 0 bases. CDR3 size: 16 residues. Germline loops: CDR1 SEHNR, CDR2 FQNEAQ (reference sequence). CDR3 nucleotides: TGTGCCAGCAGCCCGGCAGGGGGCGTCTTGAACACTGAAGCTTTCTTT. This translates into CASSPAGGVLNTEAFF.

V and J are TRBV19 and TRBJ1-2; possibly TRBD1 for D (5 bases). Trimming removed 6 bases at V and 4 bases at J, with 12 bases between. There are 13 residues in the CDR3. CDR1 is LNHDA and CDR2 is SQIVND in the germline V gene (reference sequence). CDR3 region: CASSLRAFYGYTF. The CDR3 DNA reads TGTGCCAGTAGCCTCAGGGCGTTCTATGGCTACACCTTC. The entire variable domain, with the rest obtained from reference TRBV19 and TRBJ1-2, is as follows: DGGITQSPKYLFRKEGQNVTLSCEQNLNHDAMYWYRQDPGQGLRLIYYSQIVNDFQKGDIAEGYSVSREKKESFPLTVTSAQKNPTAFYLCASSLRAFYGYTFGSGTRLTVV.

The CDR3 bases are TGTGCCACCAGCAGAGATCGCGGAGTCCTAACGAGCGGGGAGCTGTTTTTT. Protein: CATSRDRGVLTSGELFF. This chain joins TRBV15 and TRBJ2-2; D unresolved. This CDR3 has 17 residues. Germline assignment: CDR1 LNHNV and CDR2 YYDKDF (reference sequence). V lost 0 bases and J lost 7, with 18 bases in between.

CDR3 in DNA: TGTGCCACCCTTCGGGGGGGGGAAGAGACCCAGTACTTC. As protein: CATLRGGEETQYF. The chain recombines TRBV5-4 with TRBJ2-5, with 8 positions matching TRBD2. The J segment lost 3 bases and the V segment lost 9 bases, leaving 7 bases of the junction unmatched. Germline V gives CDR1 SGHNT, CDR2 YYREEE (reference sequence). This CDR3 spans 13 amino acids. The entire variable domain, with the rest obtained from reference TRBV5-4 and TRBJ2-5, is as follows: ETGVTQSPTHLIKTRGQQVTLRCSSQSGHNTVSWYQQALGQGPQFIFQYYREEENGRGNFPPRFSGLQFPNYSSELNVNALELDDSALYLCATLRGGEETQYFGPGTRLLVL.

The rearrangement uses TRBV6-5 and TRBJ1-1, with D tentatively TRBD1 (6 bases). Trimming pared 10 bases from V and 1 base from J, leaving 10 bases between. Germline V gives CDR1 MNHEY, CDR2 SVGAGI. The CDR3 is 12 residues long. The CDR3 loop reads CAIGTPNTEAFF. CDR3 nucleotide sequence: TGTGCCATCGGGACACCGAACACTGAAGCTTTCTTT.

This clone was counted a single time. J is TRBJ2-3 and V is TRBV3-1 (or the pseudogene TRBV3-2); D gene ambiguous. Trimming removed 4 bases from V and 1 base from J, with 12 bases in between. Germline CDR1 LGHDT, CDR2 YNNKEL (reference sequence). The CDR3 is made up of 15 amino acids. The CDR3 reads CASSPNSIRTDTQYF. The CDR3 nucleotides are TGTGCCAGCAGCCCGAACTCCATCCGCACAGATACGCAGTATTTT.

This rearrangement joins TRBV5-1 to TRBJ1-2; D is unclear. CDR1 is SGHRS and CDR2 is YFSETQ in the germline V gene. Trimming cost V 2 bases and J 7 bases, with 18 bases left between them. This CDR3 has 15 residues. The CDR3 DNA reads as TGCGCCAGCAGCTTCTCCCCGGGGTCCGAAGGTGGCTACACCTTC. It encodes CASSFSPGSEGGYTF.

The V call is TRBV6-4, the J call TRBJ2-2, with D possibly being TRBD1 (6 bases). CDR1 is MRHNA, CDR2 SNTAGT, per germline. There are 16 residues in the CDR3. V was trimmed by 4 bases and J by 3 bases, leaving 15 bases between them. Here the CDR3 reads CASSVQETGYTGELFF. CDR3 nucleotides: TGTGCCAGCAGTGTGCAGGAGACAGGTTACACCGGGGAGCTGTTTTTT.

CDR3: CASSVAYRGGQETQYF. CDR3 coding DNA: TGTGCCAGCAGCGTAGCTTATAGGGGCGGCCAAGAGACCCAGTACTTC. This chain connects TRBV9 to TRBJ2-5, with D maybe TRBD1 (5 bases). This CDR3 has 16 amino acids. The V and J ends lost 0 bases and 1 base respectively, with 13 bases between them. CDR1 and CDR2 (germline): SGDLS, YYNGEE.

The rearrangement links TRBV6-6 to TRBJ1-4; TRBD1 agrees at 9 bases. The junction had 5 bases not matched to a gene; V was cut back by 6 bases and J by 6 bases. CDR3 length: 14 amino acids. Germline CDR1 and CDR2: MNHNY and SVGAGI (reference sequence). The CDR3 loop reads CASSPWTGDEKLFF. CDR3 DNA sequence: TGTGCCAGCAGCCCCTGGACAGGGGATGAAAAACTGTTTTTT.

The CDR3 loop reads CASSYPTGSGTEAFF. CDR3 coding DNA: TGTGCCAGCAGTTACCCGACAGGTTCGGGCACTGAAGCTTTCTTT. This sequence joins TRBV6-6 and TRBJ1-1, with D tentatively TRBD1 (6 bases). Per the germline V gene, CDR1 is MNHNY and CDR2 is SVGAGI (reference sequence). Trimming removed 2 bases from V and 4 bases from J, with 14 bases in between. This CDR3 is 15 amino acids long.